The sample holds a few counts of the clone carrying this T cell receptor (beta chain). Its antigen is undetermined. The sample is drawn from a study of T cell responses to AZD1222 COVID-19 vaccine. Germline CDR1 LNHDA, CDR2 SQIVND (reference sequence). The CDR3 totals 12 residues. Trimming took off 5 bases at V and 11 bases at J, with 15 bases between the two ends. Whole-study findings and limits: Distributed over spike, vaccine-associated CD4 TCRs predominated at 160-218 and 743-854. The study sampled repertoires only after the peak T cell response.

The repertoire was sequenced with immunoSEQ multiplex PCR; TCRdb's copy has only in-frame clones and lacks some. The table records just under 100,000 clones, 70% to 90% of them present only once. The sequences come from peripheral blood, collected on day 0 of AZD1222 vaccination. The receptor was derived from an adult in good health. The chain employs TRBV19 and TRBJ1-1; possible D gene TRBD1, 5 bases. CDR3: CASSVGDRGAFF. Here the CDR3 DNA reads TGTGCCAGTAGTGTCGGGGATCGGGGCGCTTTCTTT.